A single sample gave rise to the 5 T cell receptor beta chains below, sequenced in a study of patients and donors after allogeneic stem cell transplantation. Via MiXCR, TCRdb re-called the RT-PCR reads, giving one row per CDR3 protein. The top ten hold roughly 7.2% of the sample, which has fewer than 500,000 distinct CDR3 sequences, approximately 16% seen once. Sequencing was carried out using blood, either unsorted or a sorted T cell fraction (not recorded which). These TCRs come from a human donor who was either an allogeneic HSCT recipient or a stem cell or donor lymphocyte infusion donor (not recorded which). It is not recorded whose cells these are; they may come from a transplant donor.

At least ten counts were recorded for this clonotype. This chain uses TRBV29-1 with TRBJ2-7; D not certain. Germline assignment: CDR1 SQVTM and CDR2 ANQGSEA. V was cut by 5 bases and J by 5 bases, with 13 bases left in between. There are 12 residues in the CDR3. The CDR3 spells CSVPGFLDEQYF. The CDR3 DNA reads TGCAGCGTTCCCGGGTTCTTGGACGAGCAGTACTTC.

This clonotype was recorded a few times. The CDR3 reads CASSERGGPEAFF. The CDR3 DNA follows: TGTGCCAGCAGTGAAAGAGGGGGCCCTGAAGCTTTCTTT. This sequence joins TRBV2 and TRBJ1-1, with 7 bases fitting TRBD1. Germline V lookup: CDR1 SNHLY, CDR2 FYNNEI. This CDR3 has 13 amino acids. V lost 2 bases and J lost 6; bases outside the gene matches: 3. Combining the CDR3 with reference TRBV2 and TRBJ1-1 gives the whole variable domain EPEVTQTPSHQVTQMGQEVILRCVPISNHLYFYWYRQILGQKVEFLVSFYNNEISEKSEIFDDQFSVERPDGSNFTLKIRSTKLEDSAMYFCASSERGGPEAFFGQGTRLTVV.

This clonotype has a handful of counts. The chain employs TRBV11-3 and TRBJ1-1; 11 bases fit TRBD1. CDR1 SGHNT and CDR2 YENEEA come from the germline V gene. V trimming: 5 bases; J trimming: 6 bases; junction bases outside the gene matches: 8. The CDR3 runs 15 residues. In nucleotides, the CDR3 is TGTGCCAGCAGCGTCTCCGGGACAGGGGGACCTGAAGCTTTCTTT. Translated, it gives CASSVSGTGGPEAFF.

The genes are TRBV4-1 and TRBJ2-5, with D unresolved. Trimming cost V 4 bases and J 1 base, with 10 bases left between them. The CDR3 has 14 residues. Germline V gene lookup returns CDR1 MGHRA and CDR2 YSYEKL. CDR3 nucleotide sequence: TGCGCCAGCAGCCGCCTGGTACTCCAAGAGACCCAGTACTTC. It encodes CASSRLVLQETQYF.

This clonotype was recorded a few times. The V call is TRBV12-3 or TRBV12-4, the J call TRBJ2-4, with D perhaps TRBD1 or TRBD2 (5 bases each). Trimming took off 6 bases at V and 0 bases at J, with 21 bases between the two ends. The length of the CDR3 is 18 residues. CDR3 region: CASSGALGGILAKNIQYF. The CDR3 DNA reads TGTGCCAGCAGCGGAGCCCTTGGGGGTATCCTAGCCAAAAACATTCAGTACTTC.